Shown below are 17 T cell receptor beta chains from a single sample sequenced in a study of T cell responses to AZD1222 COVID-19 vaccine. The repertoire was sequenced with immunoSEQ multiplex PCR; TCRdb's copy has only in-frame clones and lacks some. The repertoire holds 150,000 to 250,000 clones, 90% to 95% seen once, with under 4% in the top ten. The material sequenced was peripheral blood, taken 28 days after the second AZD1222 dose. The origin of the receptors is an adult who received the AZD1222 COVID-19 vaccine.

This chain uses TRBV30 with TRBJ2-7; the match to TRBD2 covers 13 bases. From germline, CDR1 is GTSNPN and CDR2 SVGIG (reference sequence). This CDR3 is built from 15 residues. J was trimmed by 4 bases and V by 0 bases; bases with no gene match: 3. The CDR3 region has the DNA TGTGCCTGGAGTGTGGGACTAGCGGGACAGTACGAGCAGTACTTC. It translates to CAWSVGLAGQYEQYF.

The genes are TRBV28 and TRBJ1-6; 9 nucleotides line up with TRBD1. V was pared by 3 bases and J by 10 bases, with 7 bases of the junction left unmatched. The CDR3 totals 15 residues. Germline V gene sequence: CDR1 MDHEN, CDR2 SYDVKM. As DNA, the CDR3 is TGTGCCAGCAGTTTCTACAGGGGGCTAAACTCACCCCTCCACTTT. Residues: CASSFYRGLNSPLHF.

The chain joins TRBV12-1 to TRBJ2-7; TRBD2 reflects the table's D call only, with no check against the DNA. TRBV12-1 is a recognized pseudogene. CDR3 length: 15 residues. The CDR3 sequence is CASRGTSGISYEQYF. The CDR3 nucleotides read TGTGCCAGTCGAGGGACTAGCGGGATCTCCTACGAGCAGTACTTC.

This chain links TRBV7-9 with TRBJ1-4; unclear D gene. Germline V gene lookup returns CDR1 SEHNR and CDR2 FQNEAQ (reference sequence). The CDR3 contains 16 residues. V was trimmed by 5 bases and J by 0 bases, leaving 13 bases between them. DNA for the CDR3: TGTGCCAGCAGCCACGGTTTGACGGCAACTAATGAAAAACTGTTTTTT. Its translation: CASSHGLTATNEKLFF.

V usage is TRBV6-1 and J usage is TRBJ1-3, with TRBD1 matching over 7 bases. CDR1 is MNHNS and CDR2 is SASEGT in the germline V gene. The CDR3 totals 16 residues. Unmatched junction bases numbered 6, after V lost 4 bases and J lost 0 bases. The CDR3 here is CASSGSGTASGNTIYF. In DNA form, the CDR3 reads TGTGCCAGCAGTGGGTCCGGGACAGCCTCTGGAAACACCATATATTTT.

The rearrangement joins TRBV10-2 to TRBJ2-2; TRBD2 aligns across 7 bases. CDR3 length equals 14 residues. Germline CDR1 reads WSHSY; CDR2 reads SAAADI. V lost 6 bases and J lost 0; bases outside the gene matches: 1. DNA of the CDR3: TGCGCCAGCAGGCTAGCGGCGAACACCGGGGAGCTGTTTTTT. It is translated as CASRLAANTGELFF.

This sequence joins TRBV2 and TRBJ1-1; the D is unclear. V lost 7 bases and J 1 base, leaving 4 bases between the germline ends. The germline V gene has CDR1 SNHLY and CDR2 FYNNEI. This CDR3 region has 11 residues. The CDR3 DNA sequence: TGTGCCAGCACACGGAACACTGAAGCTTTCTTT. Its protein product is CASTRNTEAFF.

J is TRBJ2-5 and V is TRBV9; 7 positions agree with TRBD2. The CDR3 contains 15 residues. Unmatched junction bases numbered 4, after V lost 0 bases and J lost 2 bases. Germline values: CDR1 SGDLS, CDR2 YYNGEE. CDR3 DNA sequence: TGTGCCAGCAGCGTAGGAACGGGACTACAAGAGACCCAGTACTTC. This codes for CASSVGTGLQETQYF.

This clone turned up a few times. In DNA, the CDR3 is TGTGCCAGCAGAAGCATGATTACATCCGAGCAGTACTTC. Translation gives CASRSMITSEQYF. The chain links TRBV12-3 or TRBV12-4 to TRBJ2-7; D remains unclear. This CDR3 region has 13 residues. V lost 6 bases and J lost 6, with 15 bases in between.

The J gene is TRBJ2-2, the V gene TRBV11-3; 10 positions agree with TRBD2. Trimming cost V 6 bases and J 2 bases; bases outside gene matches: 3. This CDR3 is 15 amino acids long. Germline CDR1 reads SGHNT; CDR2 reads YENEEA. CDR3: CASRLLAGNTGELFF. The CDR3 coding sequence is TGTGCCAGCAGACTACTAGCGGGAAACACCGGGGAGCTGTTTTTT.

The chain carries TRBV4-2 and TRBJ2-7, with D possibly called TRBD1 or TRBD2 (5 bases each). Germline CDR1 reads LGHNA; CDR2 reads YNFKEQ. There are 14 residues in the CDR3. V was shortened by 5 bases and J by 3 bases, with 14 bases between the two germline ends. The chain's CDR3 is CASSDTMGRYEQYF. In nucleotides, the CDR3 is TGTGCCAGCAGCGACACAATGGGACGCTACGAGCAGTACTTC.

This chain connects TRBV6-5 to TRBJ2-3; tentatively, D is TRBD1 (6 bases). V was clipped by 1 base and J by 5 bases, with 7 bases between them. The germline gives CDR1 MNHEY, CDR2 SVGAGI. The CDR3 extends over 13 amino acids. The CDR3 protein is CASSYLQGDTQYF. CDR3 nucleotide sequence: TGTGCCAGCAGTTACTTACAGGGAGATACGCAGTATTTT.

The chain is built from TRBV9 and TRBJ2-7; 14 bases are shared with TRBD2. This CDR3 comprises 15 residues. The germline V gene has CDR1 SGDLS and CDR2 YYNGEE. Trimming at V came to 4 bases and at J to 5 bases, leaving 5 bases not matched to a gene. CDR3 nucleotide sequence: TGTGCCAGCAGCCTGATGGGACTAGCGGGAGACGAGCAGTACTTC. Translating it yields CASSLMGLAGDEQYF. Using reference TRBV9 and TRBJ2-7 for the parts outside the CDR3, the full variable domain is DSGVTQTPKHLITATGQRVTLRCSPRSGDLSVYWYQQSLDQGLQFLIQYYNGEERAKGNILERFSAQQFPDLHSELNLSSLELGDSALYFCASSLMGLAGDEQYFGPGTRLTVT.

This clone occurred once. V and J are TRBV3-1 (or the pseudogene TRBV3-2) and TRBJ1-1; 8 nucleotides align to TRBD1. V gave up 1 base and J gave up 11 bases; unmatched junction bases: 3. CDR3 length: 12 residues. Germline values: CDR1 LGHDT, CDR2 YNNKEL (reference sequence). This chain's CDR3 is CASSQGTGWAFF. The DNA of the CDR3 is TGTGCCAGCAGCCAAGGGACAGGGTGGGCTTTCTTT.

This rearrangement joins TRBV12-5 to TRBJ2-2, with D uncertain. V shed 4 bases and J shed 0 bases, with 9 bases lying between them. Germline CDR1 LGHNT, CDR2 FRNRAP. This CDR3 is 15 amino acids long. The CDR3 loop is CASGSAAPNTGELFF. CDR3 nucleotides: TGTGCTAGTGGTTCTGCAGCCCCGAACACCGGGGAGCTGTTTTTT.

V is TRBV9 and J is TRBJ1-2; no clear D. Trimming left V 0 bases short and J 4 bases short, with 13 bases between. The germline V gene encodes CDR1 SGDLS and CDR2 YYNGEE. The CDR3 extends over 15 amino acids. The CDR3 DNA is TGTGCCAGCAGCGTAGATGGTCGGGATGGCTATGGCTACACCTTC. Its translation: CASSVDGRDGYGYTF.

The rearrangement uses TRBV20-1 and TRBJ2-7; TRBD2 is a possible D gene (6 bases). CDR1 is DFQATT and CDR2 is SNEGSKA in the germline V gene (reference sequence). The CDR3 sequence is 11 residues long. Trimming removed 3 bases at V and 6 bases at J, with 9 bases between. The DNA for the CDR3 is TGCAGTGCTAGCGGGGGTCTCGAGCAGTACTTC. Translated: CSASGGLEQYF.